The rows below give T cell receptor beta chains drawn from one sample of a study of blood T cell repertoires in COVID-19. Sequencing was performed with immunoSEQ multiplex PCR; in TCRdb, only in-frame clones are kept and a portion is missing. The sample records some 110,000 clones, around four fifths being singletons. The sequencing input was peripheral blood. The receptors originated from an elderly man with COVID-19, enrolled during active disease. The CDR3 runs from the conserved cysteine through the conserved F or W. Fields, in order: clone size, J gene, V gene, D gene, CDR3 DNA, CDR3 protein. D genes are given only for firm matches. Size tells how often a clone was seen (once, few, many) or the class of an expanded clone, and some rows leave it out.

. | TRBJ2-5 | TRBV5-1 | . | TGCGCCAGCAGCCCTCTCGGAGGGGGCCAGACCCAGTACTTC | CASSPLGGGQTQYF
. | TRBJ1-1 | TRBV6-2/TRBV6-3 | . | TGTGCCAGCAGTTATCGGACAGTAATGAACACTGAAGCTTTCTTT | CASSYRTVMNTEAFF
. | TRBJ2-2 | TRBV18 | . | TGTGCCAGCTCACCATACAGGACGGAGAACACCGGGGAGCTGTTTTTT | CASSPYRTENTGELFF
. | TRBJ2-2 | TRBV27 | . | TGTGCCAGCATGTCCGACAGAAACACCGGGGAGCTGTTTTTT | CASMSDRNTGELFF
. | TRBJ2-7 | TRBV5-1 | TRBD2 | TGCGCCAGCAGCTGGACGACTAGCATCTCCTACGAGCAGTACTTC | CASSWTTSISYEQYF
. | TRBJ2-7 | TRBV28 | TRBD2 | TGTGCCAGCAGCCTAGCGGACTCCACCTACGAGCAGTACTTC | CASSLADSTYEQYF
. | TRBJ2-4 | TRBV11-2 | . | TGTGCCAGCAGCTTAGCGGGATTAGCCAAAAACATTCAGTACTTC | CASSLAGLAKNIQYF
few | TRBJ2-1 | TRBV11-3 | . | TGTGCCAGCAGCTTAGGACTTAACAATGAGCAGTTCTTC | CASSLGLNNEQFF
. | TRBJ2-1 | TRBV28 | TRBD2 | TGTGCCAGCAGATTGGGTGGCGCGGGAGGGTTCGATGAGCAGTTCTTC | CASRLGGAGGFDEQFF
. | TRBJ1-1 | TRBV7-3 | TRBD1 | TGTGCCAGCAGTATCGACAGGGATGCTGAAGCTTTCTTT | CASSIDRDAEAFF
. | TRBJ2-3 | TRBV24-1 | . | TGTGCCACCAGTGATCGGAGTGACGGGAGCCCCCCAGATACGCAGTATTTT | CATSDRSDGSPPDTQYF
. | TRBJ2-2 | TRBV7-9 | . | TGTGCCAGCAGCTTTGTCCATCCGAACACCGGGGAGCTGTTTTTT | CASSFVHPNTGELFF
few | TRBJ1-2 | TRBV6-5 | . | TGTGCCAGCAGTTTAAGGAGGGGTAACTATGGCTACACCTTC | CASSLRRGNYGYTF
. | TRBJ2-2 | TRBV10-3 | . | TGTGCCATCAGTGAGTCTTCAGGGAAGGGGACCGGGGAGCTGTTTTTT | CAISESSGKGTGELFF